Described below is a single TCR beta chain sequence and its context. Its target is unknown. Sequencing used immunoSEQ multiplex PCR; TCRdb keeps in-frame clones, though not all of them. This sample yields about 340,000 clones, of which about 94% are seen a single time; 5% to 7% belongs to the top ten. Time point indicated: blood from clinic visit 5 months post-surgery; TSC patient then seizure free. Surgery cases with the highest brain T cell transcript signatures were chosen for sequencing. CDR3 length: 14 residues. CDR1 SGHRS and CDR2 YFSETQ come from the germline V gene. The V end lost 0 bases, the J end lost 3 bases, and 10 bases lay between the germline ends. This sample is part of a study of brain T cells in children with intractable seizures. Study-level points and caveats: Only CDR3 sequence similarity suggested viral specificity, without known HCMV serostatus.

This chain uses TRBV5-1 with TRBJ2-7; no definite D call. The sample was peripheral blood, taken approximately 5 months after surgery. This receptor was taken from a boy in the first two years of life with tuberous sclerosis and intractable seizures. CDR3 residues: CASSLAQAHYEQYF. The CDR3 nucleotides read TGCGCCAGCAGCTTGGCCCAGGCCCACTACGAGCAGTACTTC.